This T cell receptor beta chain derives from a study of cytomegalovirus exposure and HLA in healthy donors. The overall study: From 150 million to 200 million T cells, an earlier analysis saw approximately 110 million unique TCR beta sequences.

CDR3 length: 14 residues. Germline assignment: CDR1 LNHDA and CDR2 SQIVND (reference sequence). Trimming took 6 bases from V and 9 from J, leaving 15 bases between them. Researchers ran the PCR with 60 Vbeta and 13 Jbeta primers. The protocol was immunoSEQ multiplex PCR, while the TCRdb copy is restricted to in-frame clones and leaves out a portion. The sample lists fewer than 250,000 clones, about four fifths occurring once. The chain carries TRBV19 and TRBJ1-6; D perhaps matches TRBD1 (5 bases). The sequence was obtained from a man younger than 35 in good health and CMV-seronegative. Sequences were obtained from PBMCs. The CDR3 nucleotides read TGTGCCAGTAGCACGGGGGATCCCAGTTCACCCCTCCACTTT. It encodes CASSTGDPSSPLHF.